The next 27 T cell receptor beta chains were all read from a single sample in a study of T cell repertoires in cytomegalovirus infection. What these receptors recognize is not known. Each CDR3 protein is one row after TCRdb ran MiXCR on the reads. The table shows fewer than 900,000 distinct CDR3 sequences, with about 27% occurring only once. The sequences come from cultured CD8+ T cells from PBMCs, collected from culture after CMV antigen stimulation. The receptors derive from a human donor in good health (CMV status not recorded). Some clones in this sample may be carry-over from other donors' samples.

The table lists this clonotype with a few counts. The chain joins TRBV28 to TRBJ1-2; D is perhaps TRBD1 (6 bases). Looked up from germline, CDR1 is MDHEN and CDR2 is SYDVKM. Trimming cost V 3 bases and J 6 bases, with 11 bases left between them. The CDR3 runs 13 residues. CDR3 loop: CASSFIQGDGYTF. CDR3 in DNA: TGTGCCAGCAGTTTCATACAGGGAGATGGCTACACCTTC.

Ten or more counts support this clonotype. V and J are TRBV4-1 and TRBJ1-2, with unresolved D. V lost 0 bases and J lost 10, with 9 bases in between. CDR1 and CDR2 (germline): MGHRA, YSYEKL. The CDR3 contains 12 residues. The CDR3 reads CASSQDGQVYTF. CDR3 nucleotide sequence: TGCGCCAGCAGCCAAGACGGGCAGGTCTACACCTTC.

About this clonotype: The junction shows a germline mismatch at one end, possibly a read error. This chain links TRBV7-7 with TRBJ2-2; D is ambiguous. The CDR3 has 13 amino acids. Germline V lookup: CDR1 SSHAT, CDR2 FNYEAQ (reference sequence). The CDR3 bases are TGTGCTAGCAGCTTAAGAAGCAAGGGGGAGCTGTTTTTT. Amino acids: CASSLRSKGELFF.

The gene calls are TRBV11-3 and TRBJ1-1; a possible D gene is TRBD1 (5 bases). Germline CDR1 SGHNT, CDR2 YENEEA. This CDR3 is built from 14 residues. Trimming removed 0 bases from V and 9 bases from J, with 14 bases in between. The CDR3 reads CASSLDGRDPQAFF. As DNA, the CDR3 is TGTGCCAGCAGCTTAGATGGGAGGGACCCTCAAGCTTTCTTT.

This chain uses TRBV27 with TRBJ2-1; 8 bases agree with TRBD2. Trimming at V came to 8 bases and at J to 4 bases, leaving 13 bases not matched to a gene. The V gene's germline CDR1 is MNHEY and CDR2 SMNVEV (reference sequence). The CDR3 sequence is 16 residues long. The CDR3 DNA is TGTGCCAGCGCAAGGGGCGGGGGGACCCTATACAATGAGCAGTTCTTC. Amino acids: CASARGGGTLYNEQFF.

This chain uses TRBV5-4 with TRBJ1-1, with no clear D. V lost 3 bases and J lost 3, with 12 bases in between. Germline CDR1 SGHNT, CDR2 YYREEE (reference sequence). This CDR3 region has 14 residues. Here the CDR3 reads CASSWVLGDTEAFF. The CDR3 nucleotides read TGTGCCAGCAGCTGGGTGCTGGGTGACACTGAAGCTTTCTTT.

This clonotype has a single count. The CDR3 here is CASSYSAQGSYNEQFF. The CDR3 bases are TGTGCCAGCAGTTACTCGGCACAGGGGTCGTACAATGAGCAGTTCTTC. V is TRBV6-6 and J is TRBJ2-1; TRBD1 matches at 7 bases. Germline V CDR1 and CDR2: MNHNY, SVGAGI (reference sequence). After removal of 0 bases from V and 4 bases from J, the junction contained 6 bases not matched to a gene. The CDR3 is made up of 16 amino acids.

This clonotype occurred a few times. The genes are TRBV6-6 and TRBJ2-7, with 8 bases fitting TRBD2. V lost 1 base to trimming and J lost 2 bases; unmatched junction nucleotides: 13. CDR1 and CDR2 from the germline V gene are MNHNY and SVGAGI (reference sequence). The CDR3 is 18 residues long. CDR3 nucleotides: TGTGCCAGCAGTTACTTGTACGGCAGCGGGGGAGGGACCTACGAGCAGTACTTC. This translates into CASSYLYGSGGGTYEQYF.

This clonotype has more than one count but fewer than ten. The chain is built from TRBV10-1 and TRBJ2-3, with D uncertain. The V and J ends lost 0 bases and 5 bases respectively, with 6 bases between them. Looked up from germline, CDR1 is WNHNN and CDR2 is SYGVQD (reference sequence). The CDR3 consists of 13 residues. CDR3 in amino acids: CASSESVGDTQYF. Written as DNA, the CDR3 is TGCGCCAGCAGTGAGTCTGTGGGAGATACGCAGTATTTT.

This clonotype was recorded a few times. The chain uses TRBV24-1 and TRBJ2-1; possibly TRBD2 for D (7 bases). There are 17 residues in the CDR3. Between the trimmed V and J ends, which lost 10 bases and 0 bases, there was a span of 21 bases. Germline loops: CDR1 KGHDR, CDR2 SFDVKD. The CDR3 DNA follows: TGTGCCACATGTCACGGGGGGCAACAGGGCTCCTACAATGAGCAGTTCTTC. This codes for CATCHGGQQGSYNEQFF.

Only one count was recorded for this clonotype. This rearrangement joins TRBV11-2 to TRBJ2-5; D is possibly TRBD1 or TRBD2 (6 bases each). V was clipped by 2 bases and J by 5 bases, with 12 bases between them. The CDR3 extends over 14 amino acids. The germline CDR1 and CDR2 sequences are SGHAT and FQNNGV. CDR3 in amino acids: CASSLLGGPETQYF. CDR3 coding DNA: TGTGCCAGCAGCTTACTTGGGGGGCCGGAGACCCAGTACTTC.

The chain couples TRBV7-6 to TRBJ2-3; 11 nucleotides agree with TRBD2. The germline CDR1 and CDR2 sequences are SGHVS and FNYEAQ. CDR3 length: 16 residues. J was trimmed by 4 bases and V by 2 bases; bases with no gene match: 5. The CDR3 nucleotides are TGTGCCAGCAGCTTACCCCGTAGCGGGGGGGCAGATACGCAGTATTTT. It codes for CASSLPRSGGADTQYF. Based on the CDR3 plus reference TRBV7-6 and TRBJ2-3, the full variable domain is GAGVSQSPRYKVTKRGQDVALRCDPISGHVSLYWYRQALGQGPEFLTYFNYEAQQDKSGLPNDRFSAERPEGSISTLTIQRTEQRDSAMYRCASSLPRSGGADTQYFGPGTRLTVL.

This chain connects TRBV13 to TRBJ2-7, with 9 bases identical to TRBD2. CDR1 is PRHDT and CDR2 is FYEKMQ in the germline V gene (reference sequence). The CDR3 totals 17 residues. V lost 0 bases to trimming and J lost 2 bases; unmatched junction nucleotides: 8. Here the CDR3 DNA reads TGTGCCAGCAGCTTAGGCGGTAGCGGGGGCCCTACCTACGAGCAGTACTTC. It specifies CASSLGGSGGPTYEQYF.

This clonotype was counted many times. The chain carries TRBV7-9 and TRBJ2-7, with TRBD1 identical over 10 bases. The length of the CDR3 is 13 residues. Germline V gene lookup returns CDR1 SEHNR and CDR2 FQNEAQ (reference sequence). V was pared by 5 bases and J by 2 bases, with 0 bases of the junction left unmatched. CDR3 in amino acids: CASSGTGAYEQYF. The CDR3 nucleotides read TGTGCCAGCAGCGGGACAGGGGCCTACGAGCAGTACTTC. The complete variable domain, with remaining parts taken from reference TRBV7-9 and TRBJ2-7, reads DTGVSQNPRHKITKRGQNVTFRCDPISEHNRLYWYRQTLGQGPEFLTYFQNEAQLEKSRLLSDRFSAERPKGSFSTLEIQRTEQGDSAMYLCASSGTGAYEQYFGPGTRLTVT.

V and J are TRBV19 and TRBJ1-3; D call uncertain. The length of the CDR3 is 16 residues. V lost 7 bases and J 0 bases, leaving 16 bases between the germline ends. Germline lookup yields CDR1 LNHDA and CDR2 SQIVND (reference sequence). CDR3 region: CASTRRQENSGNTIYF. The CDR3 nucleotides are TGTGCCAGTACCCGCCGTCAGGAAAACTCTGGAAACACCATATATTTT.

This clonotype was counted between two and nine times. The chain joins TRBV11-2 to TRBJ2-7; the match to TRBD2 covers 8 bases. V shed 9 bases, J shed 0 bases, and the junction held 10 bases outside the gene matches. CDR3 length: 15 amino acids. CDR1 is SGHAT, CDR2 FQNNGV, per germline. CDR3 coding DNA: TGTGCCAGTCGGGGGGGGCCCCCAGGCTCCTACGAGCAGTACGTC. Translation gives CASRGGPPGSYEQYV.

In this sample, this clonotype turned up a few times. V and J are TRBV5-1 and TRBJ1-1, with a tentative D call TRBD1 (5 bases). This CDR3 is 14 amino acids long. V was pared by 5 bases and J by 1 base, with 12 bases between. Germline V gives CDR1 SGHRS, CDR2 YFSETQ. The CDR3 nucleotides read TGCGCCAGCAGTGGGGGACGGTCGAACACTGAAGCTTTCTTT. This gives the protein CASSGGRSNTEAFF.

The V call is TRBV6-5, the J call TRBJ2-3; no reliable D call. V was trimmed by 1 base and J by 0 bases, leaving 8 bases between them. This CDR3 spans 15 amino acids. CDR1 and CDR2 from the germline V gene are MNHEY and SVGAGI. The CDR3 coding sequence is TGTGCCAGCAGTTACTACCAGCCTAGCACAGATACGCAGTATTTT. Translation gives CASSYYQPSTDTQYF.

This clonotype was detected a few times. The chain joins TRBV19 to TRBJ1-1; D not resolved. The germline CDR1 and CDR2 sequences are LNHDA and SQIVND (reference sequence). The CDR3 runs 15 residues. Deletions cut 8 bases from V and 1 base from J, with 17 bases between. The chain's CDR3 is CASQVGDSWNTEAFF. The CDR3 coding sequence is TGTGCCAGTCAAGTCGGGGATTCGTGGAACACTGAAGCTTTCTTT.

V and J are TRBV28 and TRBJ2-7, with D perhaps being TRBD1 or TRBD2 (5 bases each). The CDR3 runs 15 residues. Germline loops: CDR1 MDHEN, CDR2 SYDVKM. V was cut by 5 bases and J by 1 base, with 15 bases left in between. This CDR3 is CASSPTLGESYEQYV. In DNA form, the CDR3 reads TGTGCCAGCAGTCCGACCCTGGGGGAATCCTACGAGCAGTACGTC.

V usage is TRBV6-2 or TRBV6-3 and J usage is TRBJ2-7, with 12 positions matching TRBD2. V lost 5 bases and J lost 3; bases outside the gene matches: 5. The CDR3 runs to 15 residues. The germline V gene encodes CDR1 MNHEY and CDR2 SVGEGT. The CDR3 DNA reads TGTGCCAGCAGTACGACTAGCGGGGGTATCTACGAGCAGTACGTC. Amino acid sequence: CASSTTSGGIYEQYV.

Written as DNA, the CDR3 is TGTGCCAGCAGCCCTTTACAGGGAACATACCAAGAGACCCAGTACTTC. This translates into CASSPLQGTYQETQYF. V usage is TRBV7-2 and J usage is TRBJ2-5; possibly TRBD1 for D (6 bases). CDR3 length equals 16 residues. Germline V CDR1 and CDR2: SGHTA, FQGNSA. V was pared by 5 bases and J by 0 bases, with 16 bases between.

In this sample, this clonotype turned up a few times. This chain joins TRBV4-3 and TRBJ1-4; D unclear. V was clipped by 5 bases and J by 8 bases, with 12 bases between them. Germline V gene lookup returns CDR1 LGHNA and CDR2 YSLEER. The CDR3 extends over 13 amino acids. The CDR3 DNA is TGCGCCAGCAGCGCCGGCGGGAGGGAAAAACTGTTTTTT. It specifies CASSAGGREKLFF.

This clonotype occurred many times. The chain uses TRBV7-2 and TRBJ2-7; 9 nucleotides line up with TRBD1. V trimming: 1 base; J trimming: 3 bases; junction bases outside the gene matches: 7. The CDR3 sequence is 16 residues long. Per the germline V gene, CDR1 is SGHTA and CDR2 is FQGNSA. The CDR3: CASSLGPGQGIYEQYV. For the CDR3, the DNA is TGTGCCAGCAGCTTAGGTCCGGGACAGGGTATCTACGAGCAGTACGTC.

In its sample, this clonotype was seen many times. The rearrangement links TRBV7-6 to TRBJ2-3, with D possibly being TRBD1 or TRBD2 (5 bases each). The CDR3 spans 17 residues. Germline CDR1 SGHVS, CDR2 FNYEAQ. V lost 1 base to trimming and J lost 0 bases, with 14 bases between them. The CDR3 loop is CASSLESGRPSTDTQYF. The CDR3 DNA is TGTGCCAGCAGCTTAGAATCGGGGCGACCTAGCACAGATACGCAGTATTTT. Full variable domain (outside the CDR3, taken from reference TRBV7-6 and TRBJ2-3): GAGVSQSPRYKVTKRGQDVALRCDPISGHVSLYWYRQALGQGPEFLTYFNYEAQQDKSGLPNDRFSAERPEGSISTLTIQRTEQRDSAMYRCASSLESGRPSTDTQYFGPGTRLTVL.

This clonotype has a handful of counts. V gene TRBV20-1 combines with J gene TRBJ2-7; D ambiguous. The germline V gene has CDR1 DFQATT and CDR2 SNEGSKA (reference sequence). This CDR3 comprises 14 residues. Trimming removed 1 base at V and 2 bases at J, with 12 bases between. The CDR3 here is CSARGRSSAYEQYF. In DNA, the CDR3 is TGCAGTGCTAGAGGTAGGAGCAGCGCCTACGAGCAGTACTTC.

The chain couples TRBV12-3 or TRBV12-4 to TRBJ1-3; D may be TRBD1 (5 bases). V was pared by 10 bases and J by 8 bases, with 18 bases between. The CDR3 contains 13 residues. This CDR3 reads CAIPGLGEYTIYF. The CDR3 bases are TGTGCCATCCCGGGACTTGGGGAGTACACCATATATTTT.